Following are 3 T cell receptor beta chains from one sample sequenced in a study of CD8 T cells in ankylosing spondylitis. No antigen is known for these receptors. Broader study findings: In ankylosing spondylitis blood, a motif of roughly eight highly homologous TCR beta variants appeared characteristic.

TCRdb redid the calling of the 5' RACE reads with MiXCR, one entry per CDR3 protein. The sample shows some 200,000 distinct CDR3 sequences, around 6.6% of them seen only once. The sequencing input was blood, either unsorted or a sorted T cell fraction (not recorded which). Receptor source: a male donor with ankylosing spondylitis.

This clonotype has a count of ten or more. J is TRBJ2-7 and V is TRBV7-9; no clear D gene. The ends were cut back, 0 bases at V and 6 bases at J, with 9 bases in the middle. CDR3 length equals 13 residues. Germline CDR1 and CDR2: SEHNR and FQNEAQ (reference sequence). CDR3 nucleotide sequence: TGTGCCAGCAGCTTAGCGGGCAGATCCGAGCAGTACTTC. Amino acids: CASSLAGRSEQYF.

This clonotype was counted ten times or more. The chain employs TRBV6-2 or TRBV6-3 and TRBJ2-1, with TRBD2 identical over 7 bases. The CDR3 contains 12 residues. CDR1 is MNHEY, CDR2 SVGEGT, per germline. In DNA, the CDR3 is TGTGCGACAATGGGAGGGTACAATGAGCAGTTCTTC. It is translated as CATMGGYNEQFF.

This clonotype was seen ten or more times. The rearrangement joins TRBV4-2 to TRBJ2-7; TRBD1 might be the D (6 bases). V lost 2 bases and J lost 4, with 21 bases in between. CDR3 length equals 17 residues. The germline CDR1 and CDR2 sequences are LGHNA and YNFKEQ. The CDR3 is CASSQPSDSSDFYEQYF. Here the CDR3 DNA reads TGTGCCAGCAGCCAACCCTCGGACAGCAGCGATTTTTACGAGCAGTACTTC.